The clone carrying this TCR beta chain was found many times. Its antigen is unknown. This specimen belongs to a study of T-cell reconstitution after alpha-beta-depleted transplantation in children. Germline lookup yields CDR1 DFQATT and CDR2 SNEGSKA (reference sequence). The CDR3 is made up of 14 amino acids. V was pared by 3 bases and J by 9 bases, with 7 bases of the junction left unmatched. Study results and limitations: A year post-transplant, T-cell counts and diversity derived mostly from newly produced T cells. Recipient T cells and thymic progenitors that survived were the source of the high TCRbeta diversity seen at day 60 in some patients. Several hundred expanded graft clones reportedly supplied alpha-beta T cells about two months after transplant.

Unique molecular identifiers were incorporated into the prepared TCRbeta library. TCRdb reprocessed the PCR reads with MiXCR, giving one entry per CDR3 protein. The repertoire consists of a few hundred thousand distinct CDR3 sequences, with around 15% occurring once and the leading ten covering roughly 29%. The TCR sequence derives from a boy under two years old who had a stem cell transplant for Wiskott-Aldrich syndrome, so the T cells may come from the graft donor. The material sequenced was PBMCs, mostly from graft donor cells, taken 360 days after TCRalphabeta/CD19-depleted stem cell transplant. The V call is TRBV20-1, the J call TRBJ2-1; 11 nucleotides line up with TRBD2. The CDR3 here is CSASHSGGAFEQFF. The CDR3, as DNA: TGCAGTGCTAGTCATAGCGGGGGGGCCTTTGAGCAGTTCTTC.